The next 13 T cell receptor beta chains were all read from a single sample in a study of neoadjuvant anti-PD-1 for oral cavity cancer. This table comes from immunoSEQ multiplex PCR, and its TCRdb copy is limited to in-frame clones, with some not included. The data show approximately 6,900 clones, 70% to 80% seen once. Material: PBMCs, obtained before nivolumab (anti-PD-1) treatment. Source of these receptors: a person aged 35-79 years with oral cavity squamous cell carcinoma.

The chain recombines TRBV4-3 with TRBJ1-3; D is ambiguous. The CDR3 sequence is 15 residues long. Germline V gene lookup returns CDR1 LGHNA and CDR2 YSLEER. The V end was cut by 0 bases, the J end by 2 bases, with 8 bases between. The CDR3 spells CASSQDRATGNTIYF. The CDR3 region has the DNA TGCGCCAGCAGCCAAGACCGGGCTACTGGAAACACCATATATTTT.

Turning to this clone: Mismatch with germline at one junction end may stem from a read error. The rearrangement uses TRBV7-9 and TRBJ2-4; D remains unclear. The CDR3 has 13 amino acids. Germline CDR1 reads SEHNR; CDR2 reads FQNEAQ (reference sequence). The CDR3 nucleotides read TGTGCCAGCAGCTTAGTCGGTGTGGCACCCGGGCTCTTC. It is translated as CASSLVGVAPGLF.

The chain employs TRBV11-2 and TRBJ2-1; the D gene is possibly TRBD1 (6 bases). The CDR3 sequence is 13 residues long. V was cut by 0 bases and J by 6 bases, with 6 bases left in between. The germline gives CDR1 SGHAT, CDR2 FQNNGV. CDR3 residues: CASSLEQGNEQFF. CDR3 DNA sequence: TGTGCCAGCAGCTTAGAACAGGGCAATGAGCAGTTCTTC.

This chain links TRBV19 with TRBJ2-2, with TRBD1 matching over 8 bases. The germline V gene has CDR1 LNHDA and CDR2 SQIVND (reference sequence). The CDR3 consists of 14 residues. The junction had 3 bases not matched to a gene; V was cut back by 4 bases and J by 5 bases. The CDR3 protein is CASSRQGATGELFF. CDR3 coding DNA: TGTGCCAGTAGTAGGCAGGGGGCTACCGGGGAGCTGTTTTTT. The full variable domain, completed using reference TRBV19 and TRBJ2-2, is DGGITQSPKYLFRKEGQNVTLSCEQNLNHDAMYWYRQDPGQGLRLIYYSQIVNDFQKGDIAEGYSVSREKKESFPLTVTSAQKNPTAFYLCASSRQGATGELFFGEGSRLTVL.

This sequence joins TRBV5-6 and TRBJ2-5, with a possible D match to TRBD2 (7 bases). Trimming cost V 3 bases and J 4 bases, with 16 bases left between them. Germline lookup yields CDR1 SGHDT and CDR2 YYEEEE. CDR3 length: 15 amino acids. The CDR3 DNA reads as TGTGCCAGCAGCTCGGGGGGCAGGGACGGAGAGACCCAGTACTTC. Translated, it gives CASSSGGRDGETQYF.

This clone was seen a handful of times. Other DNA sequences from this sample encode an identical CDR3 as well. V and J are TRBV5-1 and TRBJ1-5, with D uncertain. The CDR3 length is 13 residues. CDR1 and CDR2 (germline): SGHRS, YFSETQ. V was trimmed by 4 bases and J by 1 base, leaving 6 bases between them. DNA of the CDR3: TGCGCCAGCAGCCTGGACAGCAATCAGCCCCAGCATTTT. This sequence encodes CASSLDSNQPQHF.

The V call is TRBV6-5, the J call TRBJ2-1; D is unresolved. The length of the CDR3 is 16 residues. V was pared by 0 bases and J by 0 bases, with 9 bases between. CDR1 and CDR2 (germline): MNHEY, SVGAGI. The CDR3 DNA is TGTGCCAGCAGTTACTCGTCAATGGGCTCCTACAATGAGCAGTTCTTC. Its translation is CASSYSSMGSYNEQFF.

The CDR3 nucleotides read TGTGCCAGCAGTCCGGACAGCGAACGGCGTGGCTACACCTTC. It is translated as CASSPDSERRGYTF. The chain uses TRBV6-5 and TRBJ1-2; a possible D gene is TRBD1 (6 bases). V lost 5 bases to trimming and J lost 7 bases, with 17 bases between them. Looked up from germline, CDR1 is MNHEY and CDR2 is SVGAGI. The CDR3 extends over 14 amino acids.

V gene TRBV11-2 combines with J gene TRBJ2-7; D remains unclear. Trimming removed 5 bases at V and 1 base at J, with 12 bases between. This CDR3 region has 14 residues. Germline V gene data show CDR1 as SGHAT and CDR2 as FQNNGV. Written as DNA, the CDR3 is TGTGCCAGCAGCCCTATCGGCAGTTCCTACGAGCAGTACTTC. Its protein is CASSPIGSSYEQYF.

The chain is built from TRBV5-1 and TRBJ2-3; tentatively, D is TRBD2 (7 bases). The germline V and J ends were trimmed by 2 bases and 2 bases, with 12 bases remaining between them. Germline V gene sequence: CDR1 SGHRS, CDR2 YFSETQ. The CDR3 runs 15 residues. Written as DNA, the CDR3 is TGCGCCAGCAGCTTTGGGGGGGCCTCCACAGATACGCAGTATTTT. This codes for CASSFGGASTDTQYF.

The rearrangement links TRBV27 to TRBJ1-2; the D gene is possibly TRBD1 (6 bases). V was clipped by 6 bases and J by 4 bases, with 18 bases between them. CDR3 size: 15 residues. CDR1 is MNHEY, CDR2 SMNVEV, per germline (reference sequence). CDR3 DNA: TGTGCCAGCAGCCCCGCGGCGGGGGGCATCTATGGCTACACCTTC. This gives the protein CASSPAAGGIYGYTF.

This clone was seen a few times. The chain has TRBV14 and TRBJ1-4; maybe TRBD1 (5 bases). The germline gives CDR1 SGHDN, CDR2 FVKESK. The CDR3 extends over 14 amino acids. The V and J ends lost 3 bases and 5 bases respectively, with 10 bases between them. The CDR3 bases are TGTGCCAGCAGCCATGGGACGGTGAATGAAAAACTGTTTTTT. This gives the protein CASSHGTVNEKLFF. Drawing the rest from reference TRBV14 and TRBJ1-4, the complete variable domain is EAGVTQFPSHSVIEKGQTVTLRCDPISGHDNLYWYRRVMGKEIKFLLHFVKESKQDESGMPNNRFLAERTGGTYSTLKVQPAELEDSGVYFCASSHGTVNEKLFFGSGTQLSVL.

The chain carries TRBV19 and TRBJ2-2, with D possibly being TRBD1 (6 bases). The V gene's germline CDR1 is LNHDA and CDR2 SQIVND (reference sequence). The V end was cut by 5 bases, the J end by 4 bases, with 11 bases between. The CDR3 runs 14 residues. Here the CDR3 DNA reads TGTGCCAGTAGTGCCAGGGGATTCACCGGGGAGCTGTTTTTT. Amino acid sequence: CASSARGFTGELFF.